Listed below are T cell receptor beta chains from one sample, sequenced in a study of a mutant IDH1 vaccine in newly diagnosed glioma. Repertoires were generated with immunoSEQ multiplex PCR, while TCRdb's copy carries only in-frame clones and drops some. The sample lists approximately 57,000 clones; 70% to 85% were seen once. Which antigens these TCRs recognize remains unknown. The material was PBMCs, obtained from a glioma patient whose treatment included an IDH1 peptide vaccine. Source of these receptors: a woman in her late teens or twenties with glioma. Some clones in this sample may be carry-over from other donors' samples. The CDR3 runs from the conserved cysteine through the conserved F or W. The D gene is left open where the match is weak. Clone size is given for some rows only: seen once, a few or many times, or a class if the clone is expanded.

d_gene: NA; abundance: NA; j_gene: TRBJ2-2; v_gene: TRBV7-2; CDR3nt: TGTGCCAGCAGCTTAAGGGACTGGAAAAACACCGGGGAGCTGTTTTTT; CDR3aa: CASSLRDWKNTGELFF
d_gene: NA; abundance: NA; j_gene: TRBJ2-4; v_gene: TRBV2; CDR3nt: TGTGCCAGCAGTGAGCGCGGGACAGACTCTTCCCTAGCCAAAAACATTCAGTACTTC; CDR3aa: CASSERGTDSSLAKNIQYF
d_gene: NA; abundance: once; j_gene: TRBJ2-7; v_gene: TRBV7-9; CDR3nt: TGTGCCAGCACCGAGGGGGGTATCGACGAGCAGTACTTC; CDR3aa: CASTEGGIDEQYF
d_gene: NA; abundance: few; j_gene: TRBJ1-2; v_gene: TRBV6-4; CDR3nt: TGTGCCAGCGGAGGGCTACAGGGAAACTATGGCTACACCTTC; CDR3aa: CASGGLQGNYGYTF
d_gene: TRBD1; abundance: NA; j_gene: TRBJ1-4; v_gene: TRBV19; CDR3nt: TGTGCCAGTAGTATCGGGGGGACAGGGGGAGAAAAACTGTTTTTT; CDR3aa: CASSIGGTGGEKLFF
d_gene: NA; abundance: NA; j_gene: TRBJ1-6; v_gene: TRBV6-6; CDR3nt: TGTGCCAGCCGGGGGGAATTGGGCCGTTCACCCCTCCACTTT; CDR3aa: CASRGELGRSPLHF
d_gene: NA; abundance: NA; j_gene: TRBJ2-5; v_gene: TRBV6-1; CDR3nt: TGTGCCAGCAGTGGAAGGCAAGAGACCCAGTACTTC; CDR3aa: CASSGRQETQYF
d_gene: NA; abundance: once; j_gene: TRBJ2-2; v_gene: TRBV5-1; CDR3nt: TGCGCCAGCAGTTTTGGACAGCTCCTTAGGACCGGGGAGCTGTTTTTT; CDR3aa: CASSFGQLLRTGELFF
d_gene: NA; abundance: NA; j_gene: TRBJ1-5; v_gene: TRBV5-5; CDR3nt: TGTGCCAGCAGCGGAGACACTCTCAATCAGCCCCAGCATTTT; CDR3aa: CASSGDTLNQPQHF
d_gene: TRBD1; abundance: NA; j_gene: TRBJ1-2; v_gene: TRBV9; CDR3nt: TGTGCCAGCGGGGACAATCGGGACAGCGTATATGGCTACACCTTC; CDR3aa: CASGDNRDSVYGYTF
d_gene: NA; abundance: NA; j_gene: TRBJ1-1; v_gene: TRBV5-1; CDR3nt: TGCGCCAGCAGCTTGGCAGAGGTGGGTACCACTGAAGCTTTCTTT; CDR3aa: CASSLAEVGTTEAFF
d_gene: NA; abundance: NA; j_gene: TRBJ2-1; v_gene: TRBV4-3; CDR3nt: TGCGCCAGCAGCCTAGTGGGGGGCCCAAGCAATGAGCAGTTCTTC; CDR3aa: CASSLVGGPSNEQFF
d_gene: TRBD1; abundance: NA; j_gene: TRBJ2-7; v_gene: TRBV6-5; CDR3nt: TGTGCCAGCAGTCAAGGGACAGGGGGCTACGAGCAGTACTTC; CDR3aa: CASSQGTGGYEQYF
d_gene: TRBD1; abundance: NA; j_gene: TRBJ2-3; v_gene: TRBV4-3; CDR3nt: TGCGCCAGCAGCCAAGATATCGGGGGGACCTTGGGACAGGGGTTTTTAGATACGCAGTATTTT; CDR3aa: CASSQDIGGTLGQGFLDTQYF
d_gene: NA; abundance: few; j_gene: TRBJ2-2; v_gene: TRBV6-4; CDR3nt: TGTGCCAGCAGTGACACTAGCACCGGGGAGCTGTTTTTT; CDR3aa: CASSDTSTGELFF
d_gene: NA; abundance: NA; j_gene: TRBJ1-1; v_gene: TRBV6-5; CDR3nt: TGTGCCAGCAGTTACTCTTCCACTGAAGCTTTCTTT; CDR3aa: CASSYSSTEAFF
d_gene: NA; abundance: NA; j_gene: TRBJ1-1; v_gene: TRBV7-6; CDR3nt: TGTGCCAGCAGCTTAAGGGCTTCTGAAGCTTTCTTT; CDR3aa: CASSLRASEAFF
d_gene: NA; abundance: NA; j_gene: TRBJ2-3; v_gene: TRBV10-1; CDR3nt: TGCGCCAGCAGTGAGGACTCATTGGCAGATACGCAGTATTTT; CDR3aa: CASSEDSLADTQYF
d_gene: NA; abundance: NA; j_gene: TRBJ2-1; v_gene: TRBV7-8; CDR3nt: TGTGCCAGCAGCTTAGCGGGCTATGAGCAGTTCTTC; CDR3aa: CASSLAGYEQFF
d_gene: NA; abundance: few; j_gene: TRBJ1-1; v_gene: TRBV2; CDR3nt: TGTGCCAGCAGTGAAGAGGAGACTGAAGCTTTCTTT; CDR3aa: CASSEEETEAFF
d_gene: TRBD2; abundance: NA; j_gene: TRBJ2-5; v_gene: TRBV5-1; CDR3nt: TGCGCCAGCAGCTCTGGACTAGCGGGAGTTGTTGAGACCCAGTACTTC; CDR3aa: CASSSGLAGVVETQYF
d_gene: TRBD1; abundance: NA; j_gene: TRBJ1-3; v_gene: TRBV5-4; CDR3nt: TGTGCCAGCAGCTTCGGGACAGGGGGCGAGACGGGAGGAAACACCATATATTTT; CDR3aa: CASSFGTGGETGGNTIYF
d_gene: TRBD1; abundance: few; j_gene: TRBJ1-2; v_gene: TRBV6-5; CDR3nt: TGTGCCAGCAGTACGACAGGGAGGGACTATGGCTACACCTTC; CDR3aa: CASSTTGRDYGYTF
d_gene: TRBD1; abundance: NA; j_gene: TRBJ2-3; v_gene: TRBV6-6; CDR3nt: TGTGCCAGCAGAAACCAGGGGGTTCGCACAGATACGCAGTATTTT; CDR3aa: CASRNQGVRTDTQYF
d_gene: NA; abundance: NA; j_gene: TRBJ2-5; v_gene: TRBV6-6; CDR3nt: TGTGCCAGCAGGGCCGGGATCCAAGAGACCCAGTACTTC; CDR3aa: CASRAGIQETQYF
d_gene: NA; abundance: NA; j_gene: TRBJ2-2; v_gene: TRBV25-1; CDR3nt: TGTGCCAGCAGTCAAAGGTACACCGGGGAGCTGTTTTTT; CDR3aa: CASSQRYTGELFF
d_gene: TRBD1; abundance: few; j_gene: TRBJ1-4; v_gene: TRBV29-1; CDR3nt: TGCAGCGCTAGGACAGGGGGCATTGAAAAACTGTTTTTT; CDR3aa: CSARTGGIEKLFF